This T cell receptor (beta chain) stems from a study of T cell responses to AZD1222 COVID-19 vaccine (dated by TCRdb to the early 2020s). At the level of the whole study: AZD1222 recipients whose second dose came at about 4 weeks and those whose second dose came at about 12 weeks were combined into one group, since spike-specific TCR depth and breadth did not differ between the two schedules. Trial participants were enrolled into age subgroups of 18-55, 56-69 and 70-plus years, which contained roughly 150, 30 and 60 TCR-sequenced participants, respectively. TCR sequencing was performed for about 250 trial participants, of whom around 200 were given two doses of AZD1222 and some 26 were given two doses of MenACWY control vaccine.

Reading the germline V gene (reference sequence) gives CDR1 LNHDA and CDR2 SQIVND. From its cysteine to its phenylalanine, the CDR3 spans 16 amino acids. The read is trimmed to its CDR3 DNA, 48 bases read in frame from base 1. The V end gives up 3 bases and the J end 2 bases, leaving 6 bases in the junction not matched to a gene. Paper-wide results and their limitations: Vaccine-associated CD4 TCRs spanned the whole spike protein, with dominant responses in regions 160-218 and 743-854. Participants were mostly white British and included more females than males, and it was suggested by the authors that clonal diversity may have been underestimated. Reportedly, almost half of the unique spike-specific TCRs recognized epitopes lying outside the regions that are mutated in the B.1.351 and B.1.1.7 variants. The 56-69-year group was small, and its depth increase did not reach significance, likely because of low power. Because no samples from the day 14 peak response were available, repertoires could be characterized only after the peak T cell response. Conclusions about previously exposed vaccinees are limited, since just 5 or 6 AZD1222 recipients were seropositive for SARS-CoV-2 at baseline. A significant rise in spike-specific TCR breadth and depth was observed after two AZD1222 doses relative to day 0 and relative to MenACWY recipients.

Remarks on this clone: Its antigen is unknown. No much larger clone is present one base from it, and per-base qualities are unavailable.

The CDR3 regions of human TCRbeta chains were analyzed by immunosequencing. The original methods were these. Repertoire TCRs were matched against a reference library of SARS-CoV-2-specific TCRs generated with the MIRA antigen-specificity platform. Breadth was defined as the fraction of unique TCRs that were SARS-CoV-2-associated, and depth was defined as the fraction of total T cells that were SARS-CoV-2-associated. Using the MIRA data, each spike-specific TCR was assigned both to the spike region to which the TCR was reactive and to a CD4 or CD8 class. Log10-transformed breadth and depth values were compared by one-way ANOVA with Sidak's multiple comparisons tests. TCRdb provides this immuneACCESS table in a form limited to in-frame rearrangements. Some clones are lacking; in checked studies, under half of them reflect an unresolved V gene, and why the rest are absent is not known. For V, J and clone size, that table is used; D and trimming come from the DNA. The sample yields roughly 120,000 clones; more than 80% were counted once. The ten most abundant clones make up roughly 5% of the sample.

Reading the label with the study, this specimen's time point is: baseline before first vaccination. The vaccinee samples were drawn from two UK trials, COV001 and COV002, one of which was a single-blind randomized controlled phase 2/3 trial testing AZD1222 (ChAdOx1 nCoV-19) in healthy adults. Trial participant PBMC samples were collected at day 0 and day 28 after the second dose for TCRbeta chain sequencing. The sequence came from an adult in good health. The chain is encoded by TRBV19 joined to TRBJ2-3, with 9 central nucleotides matching TRBD1. The material sequenced was peripheral blood, taken on day 0 of AZD1222 vaccination. CDR3 region: CASSMGTGPPTDTQYF. The sequenced DNA is TGTGCCAGTAGTATGGGGACAGGGCCTCCCACAGATACGCAGTATTTT.